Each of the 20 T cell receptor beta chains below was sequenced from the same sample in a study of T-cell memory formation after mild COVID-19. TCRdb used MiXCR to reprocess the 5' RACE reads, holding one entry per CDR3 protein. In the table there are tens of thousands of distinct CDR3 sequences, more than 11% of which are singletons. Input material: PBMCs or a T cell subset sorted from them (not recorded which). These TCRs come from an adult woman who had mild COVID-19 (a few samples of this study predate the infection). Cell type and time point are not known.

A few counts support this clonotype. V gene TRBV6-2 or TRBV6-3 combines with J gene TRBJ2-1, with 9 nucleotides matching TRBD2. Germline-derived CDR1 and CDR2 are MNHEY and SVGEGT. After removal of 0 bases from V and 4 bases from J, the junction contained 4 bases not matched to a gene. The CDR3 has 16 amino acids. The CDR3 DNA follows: TGTGCCAGCAGTTACTCGAAGGCGGGAGGGTACAATGAGCAGTTCTTC. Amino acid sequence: CASSYSKAGGYNEQFF.

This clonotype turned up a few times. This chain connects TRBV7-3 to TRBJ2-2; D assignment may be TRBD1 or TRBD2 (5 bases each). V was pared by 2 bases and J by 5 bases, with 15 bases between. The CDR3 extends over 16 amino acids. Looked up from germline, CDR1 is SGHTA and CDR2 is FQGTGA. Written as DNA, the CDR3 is TGTGCCAGCAGCTTATTAGGCCGGGGCCCTACCGGGGAGCTGTTTTTT. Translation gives CASSLLGRGPTGELFF.

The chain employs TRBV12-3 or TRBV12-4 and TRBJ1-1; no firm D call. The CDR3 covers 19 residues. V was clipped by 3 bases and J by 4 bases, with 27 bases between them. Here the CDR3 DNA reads TGTGCCAGCAGTTTTTTATTTAGCAAGAAAGGGTCTACGGTCACTGAAGCTTTCTTT. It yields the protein CASSFLFSKKGSTVTEAFF.

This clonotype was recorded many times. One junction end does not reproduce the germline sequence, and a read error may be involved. This CDR3 reads CASSLAGGPAYEQYF. In DNA, the CDR3 is TGTGCCAGCAGTCTAGCGGGAGGCCCTGCCTACGAGCAGTACTTC. The chain uses TRBV12-3 or TRBV12-4 and TRBJ2-7; 11 bases agree with TRBD2. The CDR3 length is 15 residues.

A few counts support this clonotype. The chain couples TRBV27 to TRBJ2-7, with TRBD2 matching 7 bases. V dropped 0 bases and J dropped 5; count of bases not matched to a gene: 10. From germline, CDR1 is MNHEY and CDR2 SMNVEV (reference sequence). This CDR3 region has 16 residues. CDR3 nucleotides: TGTGCCAGCAGTTTATCTTGGAGGGACTATCCGGACGAGCAGTACTTC. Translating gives CASSLSWRDYPDEQYF.

The CDR3 nucleotides are TGTGCCAGCAGTTTATATGGGGGGTACATTGACTATGGCTACACCTTC. This encodes CASSLYGGYIDYGYTF. The genes are TRBV12-3 or TRBV12-4 and TRBJ1-2; D may be TRBD1 (5 bases). V lost 2 bases to trimming and J lost 3 bases, with 16 bases between them. The CDR3 contains 16 residues.

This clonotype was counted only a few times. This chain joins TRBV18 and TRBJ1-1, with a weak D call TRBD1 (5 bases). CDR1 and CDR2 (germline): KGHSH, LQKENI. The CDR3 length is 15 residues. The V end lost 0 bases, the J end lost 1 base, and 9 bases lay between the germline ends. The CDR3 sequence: CASSPPEGKNTEAFF. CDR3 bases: TGTGCCAGCTCACCACCGGAGGGGAAGAACACTGAAGCTTTCTTT.

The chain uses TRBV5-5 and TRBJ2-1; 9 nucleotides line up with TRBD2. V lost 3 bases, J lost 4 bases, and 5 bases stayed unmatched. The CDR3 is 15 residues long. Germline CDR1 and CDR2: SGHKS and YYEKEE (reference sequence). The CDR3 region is CASSSGLANYNEQFF. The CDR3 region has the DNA TGTGCCAGCAGCTCCGGACTAGCGAATTACAATGAGCAGTTCTTC.

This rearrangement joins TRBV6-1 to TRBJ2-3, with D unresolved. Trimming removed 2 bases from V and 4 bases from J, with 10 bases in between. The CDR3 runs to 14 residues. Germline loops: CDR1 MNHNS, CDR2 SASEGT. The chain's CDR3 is CASSEPLWADTQYF. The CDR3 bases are TGTGCCAGCAGTGAACCCCTGTGGGCAGATACGCAGTATTTT.

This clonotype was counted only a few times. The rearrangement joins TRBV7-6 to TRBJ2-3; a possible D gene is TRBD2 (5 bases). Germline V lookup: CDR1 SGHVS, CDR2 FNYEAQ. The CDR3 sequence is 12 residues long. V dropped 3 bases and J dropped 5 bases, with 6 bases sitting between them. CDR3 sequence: CASSLREDTQYF. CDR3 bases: TGTGCCAGCAGCTTGAGGGAAGATACGCAGTATTTT.

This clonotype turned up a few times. The DNA of the CDR3 is TGTGCCAGCAGCCAGGAACCCGGAAGTCAGCCCCAGCATTTT. Translated: CASSQEPGSQPQHF. The chain joins TRBV4-2 to TRBJ1-5; D call uncertain. Germline CDR1 reads LGHNA; CDR2 reads YNFKEQ. V lost 3 bases and J lost 6, with 12 bases in between. This CDR3 region has 14 residues.

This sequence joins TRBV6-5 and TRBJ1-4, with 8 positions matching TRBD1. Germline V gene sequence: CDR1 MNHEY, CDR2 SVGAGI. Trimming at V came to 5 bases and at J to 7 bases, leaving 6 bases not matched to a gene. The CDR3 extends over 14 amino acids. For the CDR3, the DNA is TGTGCCAGCAGTCCCGGACAGGGCGGTGAAAAACTGTTTTTT. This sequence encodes CASSPGQGGEKLFF.

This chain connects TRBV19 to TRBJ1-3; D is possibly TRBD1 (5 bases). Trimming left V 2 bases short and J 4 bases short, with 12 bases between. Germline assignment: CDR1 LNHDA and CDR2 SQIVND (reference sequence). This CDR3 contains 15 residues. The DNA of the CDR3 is TGTGCCAGTAGTATATTGGGGGACTCCGGAAACACCATATATTTT. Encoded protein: CASSILGDSGNTIYF.

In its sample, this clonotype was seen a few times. CDR3 in amino acids: CASSQDRGLAGDSEQYF. The CDR3 nucleotides read TGTGCCAGCAGCCAAGATAGGGGACTAGCGGGAGACAGCGAGCAGTACTTC. The chain is built from TRBV4-2 and TRBJ2-7, with 14 bases aligning to TRBD2. This CDR3 comprises 17 residues. The V gene's germline CDR1 is LGHNA and CDR2 YNFKEQ. V lost 0 bases and J lost 6; bases outside the gene matches: 7.

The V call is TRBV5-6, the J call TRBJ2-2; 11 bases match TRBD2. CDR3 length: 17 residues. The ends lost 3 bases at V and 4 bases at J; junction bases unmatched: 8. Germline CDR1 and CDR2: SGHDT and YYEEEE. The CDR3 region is CASSSGLADGPTGELFF. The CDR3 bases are TGTGCCAGCAGCTCGGGACTAGCGGATGGGCCCACCGGGGAGCTGTTTTTT.

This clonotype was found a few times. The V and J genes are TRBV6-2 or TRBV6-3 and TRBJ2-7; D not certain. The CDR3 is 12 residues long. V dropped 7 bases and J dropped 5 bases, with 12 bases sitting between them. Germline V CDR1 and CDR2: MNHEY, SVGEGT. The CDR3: CASNQFGHEQYF. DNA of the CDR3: TGTGCCAGCAATCAGTTTGGGCACGAGCAGTACTTC.

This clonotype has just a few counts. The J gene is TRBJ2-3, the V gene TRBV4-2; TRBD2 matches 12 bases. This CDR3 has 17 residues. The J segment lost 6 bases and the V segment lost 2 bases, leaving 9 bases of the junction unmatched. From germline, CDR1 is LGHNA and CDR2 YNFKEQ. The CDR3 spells CASSQLPTSGRSDTQYF. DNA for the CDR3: TGTGCCAGCAGCCAACTACCGACTAGCGGGAGAAGTGATACGCAGTATTTT.

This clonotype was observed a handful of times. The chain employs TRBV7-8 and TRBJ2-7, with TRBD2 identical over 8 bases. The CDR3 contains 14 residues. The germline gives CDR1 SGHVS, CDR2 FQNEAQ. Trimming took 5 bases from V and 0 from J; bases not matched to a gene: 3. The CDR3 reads CASSPLAASYEQYF. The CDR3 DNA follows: TGTGCCAGCAGCCCACTAGCGGCCTCCTACGAGCAGTACTTC.

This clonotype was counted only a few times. In nucleotides, the CDR3 is TGCAGCGTTGGAGACGTTCAGGGGGCCGACACTGAAGCTTTCTTT. It specifies CSVGDVQGADTEAFF. This chain uses TRBV29-1 with TRBJ1-1, with 8 bases fitting TRBD1. Germline CDR1 and CDR2: SQVTM and ANQGSEA. V lost 4 bases to trimming and J lost 3 bases; unmatched junction nucleotides: 10. This CDR3 is 15 amino acids long.

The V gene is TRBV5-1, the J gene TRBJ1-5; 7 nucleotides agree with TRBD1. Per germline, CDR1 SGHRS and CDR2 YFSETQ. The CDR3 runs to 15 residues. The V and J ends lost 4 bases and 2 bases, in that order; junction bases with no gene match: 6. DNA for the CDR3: TGCGCCAGCAGCCCCGGGACAGCGGGCAATCAGCCCCAGCATTTT. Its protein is CASSPGTAGNQPQHF.